What follows describes a single TCR beta chain. These data belong to a study of blood T cell repertoires in COVID-19. In the source study's methods: Estimates of nucleated cell counts were drawn from the amplification of reference gene primers. Method: immunoSEQ multiplex PCR; TCRdb's copy keeps in-frame clones and lacks some. Clone size and the V and J calls come from that table; the DNA yielded D and trimming. The data contain 150,000 to 200,000 clones, around two thirds of them singletons. V shed 0 bases and J 7 bases; nucleotides not matched to a gene: 6. From germline, CDR1 is SGDLS and CDR2 YYNGEE. The CDR3 loop spans 14 amino acids.

The source of this sequence is a woman over 75 with acute or convalescent COVID-19. Sequences were obtained from peripheral blood. This chain links TRBV9 with TRBJ2-7; 8 nucleotides line up with TRBD2. The CDR3 loop is CASSVAGGQGEQYF. The CDR3 DNA follows: TGTGCCAGCAGCGTAGCGGGAGGGCAGGGGGAGCAGTACTTC.